The 3 T cell receptor beta chains reported below all come from one sample, sequenced in a study of blood T cell repertoires in COVID-19. Generated by immunoSEQ multiplex PCR, the TCRdb table keeps only in-frame clones and is missing some. The sample yields under 200,000 clones, over 80% seen once. Sequencing input: peripheral blood. These receptors were obtained from an older woman with acute or convalescent COVID-19.

The V call is TRBV5-1, the J call TRBJ1-1; 9 positions match TRBD1. The trim removed 2 bases at V and 5 bases at J, leaving 7 bases unmatched. This CDR3 is built from 15 residues. CDR1 and CDR2 from the germline V gene are SGHRS and YFSETQ. The CDR3 loop reads CASSLPGTGRTEAFF. In DNA, the CDR3 is TGCGCCAGCAGCTTACCCGGGACAGGGAGAACTGAAGCTTTCTTT.

The chain uses TRBV5-6 and TRBJ1-2; 7 bases are shared with TRBD1. The CDR3 spans 15 residues. Germline V gene data show CDR1 as SGHDT and CDR2 as YYEEEE. The junction had 7 bases not matched to a gene; V was cut back by 5 bases and J by 0 bases. CDR3 amino acids: CASRIQGLSNYGYTF. In nucleotides, the CDR3 is TGTGCCAGCAGGATACAGGGGCTGTCTAACTATGGCTACACCTTC.

This chain links TRBV28 with TRBJ1-3; 8 nucleotides match TRBD1. Per the germline V gene, CDR1 is MDHEN and CDR2 is SYDVKM. Trimming cost V 6 bases and J 0 bases; bases outside gene matches: 4. This CDR3 has 15 residues. The CDR3 reads CASSWDRYSGNTIYF. For the CDR3, the DNA is TGTGCCAGCAGCTGGGACAGGTACTCTGGAAACACCATATATTTT.